The T cell receptor (beta chain) described here comes from a study of cytomegalovirus exposure and HLA in healthy donors (dated by TCRdb to about 2017). Looking at the study overall: An earlier analysis of roughly 500 of the donors reported 250 to 350 Gb of sequence data and more than 90 million unique TCR beta sequences from about 200 million T cells. Of the roughly 400 genotyped donors, about 80% fell in the genetic ancestry cluster associated with self-reported Caucasian donors. The study aimed to test whether signatures of past pathogen exposure could be identified by cataloging public T cell receptors. Rather than using new phenotypic data, the later analysis identified candidate immune exposures from TCR beta sequences and from how often those sequences occurred across donors. An early release that covered roughly 600 HLA-typed donors contained around 300 gigabases of sequencing data and about 93 million unique TCR sequences. In a later analysis, previously published TCR beta repertoires from roughly 710 donors were re-analyzed and high-resolution HLA genotyping was added so that TCR occurrence patterns could be studied. High-throughput TCR immunosequencing, statistical association of individual TCRs with disease status, and machine learning were combined to predict cytomegalovirus infection status. Donor age, sex, ethnicity and CMV serostatus were compiled together with the repertoire data. A later genetic analysis took genome-wide SNP genotypes for about three fifths of the roughly 700 donors and used that subset as a discovery cohort. All discovery cohort repertoires had been generated on a single sequencing platform. The T cell repertoires of around 730 subjects were profiled by immunosequencing and related to cytomegalovirus serostatus. Among some 410 genotyped donors of the cohort, an average of about 240,000 unique TCR beta nucleotide sequences was sequenced per donor, of which about 18% were non-productive. Roughly 5 DR-DQ haplotypes were handled as single units for association and clustering, since linkage in the cohort was strong. An earlier analysis of roughly 600 of the donors used high-throughput TCR beta sequencing to judge whether each TCR beta V gene segment behaved as functional or pseudogenic. In addition to the first cohort of 666 subjects, a separate validation cohort of approximately 110 different subjects was used. Typing coverage varied by locus: roughly 620-640 donors for A, B, C, DRB1 and DQB1; approximately 560 for DQA1; about 600 for DPA1; approximately 450 for DPB1. HLA typing included class I and class II loci at four-digit resolution. Beyond this particular receptor, the publication reports: It was suggested by the authors that the approach could potentially be generalized to other disease states and immunological phenotypes. Because some donors lacked HLA typing at each locus, the association tests relied only on the typed subset. In a later genetic analysis, fewer N-insertions in productive TCRs were reported among donors in an Asian-associated ancestry cluster than the approximately 670-donor mean. In a later analysis, several top co-occurrence clusters were reported to appear linked to parvovirus B19, influenza, CMV and Epstein-Barr virus. In the study, 164 TCR beta chains were listed as associated with cytomegalovirus. The classifier was reported to diagnose cytomegalovirus status with high specificity and sensitivity in both the original cohort and the validation cohort. CMV serostatus was the only immune exposure information available for the cohort. A group of highly shared sequence variants was considered likely to be a technical artifact of the sequencing pipeline. In a later analysis, 15,000 to 20,000 TCR beta sequences were associated with specific HLA alleles at a false discovery rate of 0.05. A later analysis found that TCR association rates varied across HLA loci, with DRB1 alleles showing the most associated TCRs and HLA-C alleles the fewest. In a later analysis, most CMV-associated TCR beta chains were found to appear HLA-restricted, with HLA associations seemingly driven largely by CMV exposure. Broadly in line with IMGT annotations, most TCR beta V segments showed up in productive rearrangements about 87% or about 30% of the time in an earlier analysis of 450 to 600 of the donors. When HLA alleles, especially DR and DQ, strongly co-occurred, attributing TCR associations to individual alleles was difficult. Roughly uniform sequencing depth across donors was assumed in presence/absence analyses, although this assumption may not hold. A later analysis found that HLA-associated TCR beta chains were more clonally expanded and had lower generation probabilities than equally common non-associated chains. Three of the identified cytomegalovirus-associated TCR beta chains were confirmed in vitro to be specific for cytomegalovirus antigens. Some IMGT-functional V segments, including TRBV6-2 and TRBV6-3, could not be told apart with the 87-base-pair reads, so those segments were excluded. Across donors, most TCR sequences were observed very rarely, whereas some public TCRs were present in many individuals. The cohort was sequenced for TCR beta chains only, and without alpha or paired-chain data the features that could be detected were limited. An association between a missense DCLRE1C variant and V-gene and J-gene trimming of TCR beta chains was found in a later genetic analysis and replicated in an independent cohort. A further reported finding was that TCR beta sequences accurately predicted the HLA-A and HLA-B alleles for most subjects in the first cohort. Linkage disequilibrium might explain the correlated functional status among segregating V segments, but an unknown experimental factor could not be excluded. Because counts were too low, around 17 rarely observed V segments, including chromosome 9 orphons, were left out of the earlier analysis of approximately 580 of the donors.

Libraries were prepared through the immunoSEQ multiplex PCR assay. For the multiplex PCR, a mixture combining 60 forward primers for TCR Vbeta segments and 13 reverse primers for TCR Jbeta segments was used. Amplification of the CDR3 region of rearranged TCR beta genes was performed with a multiplex PCR assay on genomic DNA. Amplified TCR beta libraries were sequenced as 87-base-pair reads on the Illumina HiSeq System. From the authors' description of their analysis: Across the 670 or so repertoires, a later analysis counted approximately 83 million unique TCR beta chains, 8.5 million to 12 million of which were shared by at least two donors. Raw reads were error-corrected and collapsed into unique sequences with a nearest-neighbor algorithm that merged closely related sequences to remove PCR and sequencing errors. To assign V, D and J gene segments, CDR3 sequences were aligned to IMGT reference sequences. Each retained sequence needed at least a six-nucleotide match to both a V gene segment and a J gene segment. Rearrangements were called productive when the CDR3 lacked stop codons and stayed in frame with V and J; all others were non-productive. CDR3 was defined according to IMGT convention as the region running from the second conserved V-encoded cysteine to the conserved J-encoded phenylalanine. The earlier analysis of 450 to 750 of the donors excluded any sequence lacking an unambiguous match to a single V gene segment. An earlier analysis of a few hundred of the donors classified V segments as functional when productive rearrangements were above 56.7% and as segregating when the standard deviation between donors was above 5%. A statistical classification framework was built for diagnosing cytomegalovirus status from the catalog of TCR beta chain sequences. In a later analysis, TCR nucleotide sequences were compared against IMGT/GENE-DB human TR gene sequences so that V and J genes could be assigned. Using the TCRdist pipeline, a later analysis assigned CDR3 sequences along with most-parsimonious VDJ recombination scenarios. In a later analysis, every TCR beta chain was defined by the combination of its CDR3 amino acid sequence and its V-gene family, and reads without a unique V-gene family were dropped. As a way to deal with suspected cross-contamination and a sequencing artifact, a later analysis dropped 450 to 600 nucleotide sequences that were highly shared and had low generation probability. In a later analysis, a clonal expansion index for each public chain was calculated from normalized within-repertoire ranks of inferred template counts. Generation probabilities in a later analysis came from a VDJ recombination model fitted to out-of-frame rearrangements, and those results were checked against IGoR. A later analysis scored TCR-TCR, TCR-HLA and TCR-CMV co-occurrence with hypergeometric tests, applying a repertoire-size bias correction to TCR pairs. To estimate false discovery rates, a later analysis permuted the HLA or CMV assignments 20 times. In a later analysis, co-occurring TCRs were grouped using DBSCAN, and TCRdist sequence similarity was added for clustering within HLA-allele-positive subsets. Co-occurrence clustering excluded repertoires with fewer than 30,000 or more than 120,000 public chains, plus five with anomalous nucleotide sharing. Here the immuneACCESS table is served through TCRdb, limited to in-frame sequences with V and J called. Missing clones are a known gap in these copies; in checked studies unresolved V genes cover under half, and the rest lacks a known reason. V, J and clone size derive from that table, while D and trimming were established from the DNA sequence. This sample comprises 200,000 to 250,000 clones, approximately 82% of them detected only once. The top ten constitute approximately 0.5% of the sample.

In regard to this clone: The antigen it recognizes is unknown. The sample holds no much larger clone one base away, and base qualities are not on file.

Trimming costs V 3 bases and J 7 bases, and their ends lie 10 bases apart. Sequences SNHLY (CDR1) and FYNNEI (CDR2) are obtained from the germline V gene. The CDR3, from cysteine to phenylalanine, totals 14 residues. Only the CDR3 part of the read is kept: 42 bases, read in frame from the first base. The cohort comprised some 730 healthy bone marrow donors. At the time of sampling, every cohort member was nominally healthy, though immune exposures that went unrecorded were likely present. The donor was CMV seronegative and was included in the group of 352 seronegative cohort members. Every donor gave a peripheral blood sample, and the peripheral blood mononuclear cells from that sample were used for TCR beta sequencing. Genomic DNA extraction from the blood cell samples was performed with the Qiagen DNeasy Blood Extraction Kit.

The clonotype comes from a middle-aged woman in good health and CMV-seronegative. The chain is assembled from TRBV2 and TRBJ1-6; a confident D gene designation cannot be given. The material sequenced was PBMCs. The DNA sequence follows: TGTGCCAGCAGTGATAGAGGGTCCAATTCACCCCTCCACTTT. Its translation reads: CASSDRGSNSPLHF.